The 9 T cell receptor beta chains below come from one sample, sequenced in a study of human T cells and chemical hapten exposure. TCRdb re-called the RACE reads through MiXCR, storing one row per CDR3 protein. This repertoire shows some 350,000 distinct CDR3 sequences, about 7% found once; its top ten account for approximately 8.9%. As for time point: patch test 1, 2 weeks after DPC sensitization. Treatment denoted: therapeutic diphenylcyclopropenone sensitization with weekly scalp DPC. The input for sequencing was whole blood, taken in connection with sensitization to the hapten diphenylcyclopropenone (DPC). Receptors originate from a young woman with alopecia areata. Some clones in this sample may be carry-over from other donors' samples.

This clonotype was counted at least ten times. The chain links TRBV7-9 to TRBJ2-7, with 11 bases lining up with TRBD1. Losses at the gene ends were 4 bases for V and 3 bases for J; bases not matched to a gene: 5. CDR1 and CDR2 (germline): SEHNR, FQNEAQ (reference sequence). The CDR3 sequence is 15 residues long. CDR3 DNA: TGTGCCAGCAGCTCCACGGACAGGGGGCACTACGAGCAGTACTTC. This translates into CASSSTDRGHYEQYF.

This clonotype appeared many times. The rearrangement links TRBV20-1 to TRBJ2-7; D is perhaps TRBD1 (6 bases). Per germline, CDR1 DFQATT and CDR2 SNEGSKA (reference sequence). With 1 base removed from V and 6 bases from J, the gap between germline ends came to 10 bases. This CDR3 is 12 amino acids long. The CDR3 coding sequence is TGCAGTGCTAGAGTGGGGGCACGCGAGCAGTACTTC. Translating it yields CSARVGAREQYF.

This clonotype turned up a few times. The rearrangement joins TRBV2 to TRBJ2-7; no reliable D call. The V gene lost 7 bases and the J gene lost 0 bases, with 13 bases spanning the gap. The CDR3 consists of 14 residues. Germline assignment: CDR1 SNHLY and CDR2 FYNNEI. This CDR3 is CASTTPPHSYEQYF. For the CDR3, the DNA is TGTGCCAGCACCACGCCCCCCCACTCCTACGAGCAGTACTTC.

This clonotype was seen many times. This chain uses TRBV7-9 with TRBJ2-3; D is perhaps TRBD2 (6 bases). V was pared by 7 bases and J by 11 bases, with 13 bases between. CDR1 and CDR2 (germline): SEHNR, FQNEAQ (reference sequence). The CDR3 length is 11 residues. This CDR3 is CASTTEGKQYF. The CDR3 region has the DNA TGTGCCAGCACTACGGAGGGGAAGCAGTATTTT.

This clonotype was detected many times. This chain links TRBV5-6 with TRBJ2-7; D might be TRBD2 (5 bases). This CDR3 region has 14 residues. Germline-derived CDR1 and CDR2 are SGHDT and YYEEEE. V was clipped by 4 bases and J by 3 bases, with 14 bases between them. CDR3 in DNA: TGTGCCAGCAGCCTACAAGTGGGGAGCTACGAGCAGTACTTC. Its protein product is CASSLQVGSYEQYF.

A few counts support this clonotype. This sequence joins TRBV7-2 and TRBJ1-4, with 7 bases identical to TRBD1. J gave up 1 base and V 5 bases, and 7 bases lay outside the gene matches. The CDR3 loop spans 16 amino acids. Germline CDR1 reads SGHTA; CDR2 reads FQGNSA. Written as DNA, the CDR3 is TGTGCCAGCAGCCCGCCGCGGACAGGAACTAATGAAAAACTGTTTTTT. Its translation: CASSPPRTGTNEKLFF.

This clonotype has more than one count but fewer than ten. The chain joins TRBV6-5 to TRBJ1-2; 7 bases match TRBD1. The CDR3 has 14 residues. The V gene's germline CDR1 is MNHEY and CDR2 SVGAGI. Trimming took 6 bases from V and 0 from J; bases not matched to a gene: 4. The CDR3 nucleotides read TGTGCCAGCAGAGTACAGGGGTCTAACTATGGCTACACCTTC. Its protein is CASRVQGSNYGYTF.

This clonotype showed up many times. The V call is TRBV4-2, the J call TRBJ2-1, with TRBD2 matching over 10 bases. This CDR3 comprises 16 residues. V lost 0 bases, J lost 4 bases, and 3 bases stayed unmatched. Germline lookup yields CDR1 LGHNA and CDR2 YNFKEQ. CDR3 residues: CASSQDMTSGYNEQFF. CDR3 nucleotide sequence: TGTGCCAGCAGCCAAGATATGACTAGCGGGTACAATGAGCAGTTCTTC.

V usage is TRBV5-5 and J usage is TRBJ1-3, with D unresolved. Germline assignment: CDR1 SGHKS and CDR2 YYEKEE (reference sequence). Between the trimmed V and J ends, which lost 4 bases and 7 bases, there was a span of 27 bases. The CDR3 totals 18 residues. The CDR3 here is CASSVGTFGVSVRNTIYF. CDR3 sequence (DNA): TGTGCCAGCAGCGTGGGCACCTTTGGCGTCTCTGTTAGGAACACCATATATTTT. Together with reference TRBV5-5 and TRBJ1-3, the CDR3 gives the full variable domain: DAGVTQSPTHLIKTRGQQVTLRCSPISGHKSVSWYQQVLGQGPQFIFQYYEKEERGRGNFPDRFSARQFPNYSSELNVNALLLGDSALYLCASSVGTFGVSVRNTIYFGEGSWLTVV.